The following is a T cell receptor (beta chain) sequence with its context. Its specificity is unknown. This entry is derived from a study of OX40 agonist ivuxolimab in advanced cancers. Points from the study as a whole: Researchers report that CD8+ T cells had, on average, more expanded clones than CD4+.

Sequencing was performed with immunoSEQ multiplex PCR; in TCRdb, only in-frame clones are kept and a portion is missing. The data show around 87,000 clones, with around 94% seen just once and 2% to 3% held by the top ten. Autoimmune disease history or systemic immunosuppression led to patient exclusion. The sequencing here drew on CD4+ or CD8+ T cells sorted from blood, taken in a trial of the OX40 agonist ivuxolimab. This clonotype originated in an adult with an advanced solid tumor such as melanoma, head and neck, liver or kidney cancer.

CDR3 in DNA: TGTGCCAGCAGCTACAGGGGGTACGACGAGCAGTACTTC. This sequence encodes CASSYRGYDEQYF. The genes are TRBV11-2 and TRBJ2-7; 8 bases map to TRBD1. V dropped 4 bases and J dropped 5; count of bases not matched to a gene: 4. From germline, CDR1 is SGHAT and CDR2 FQNNGV. This CDR3 is built from 13 residues.